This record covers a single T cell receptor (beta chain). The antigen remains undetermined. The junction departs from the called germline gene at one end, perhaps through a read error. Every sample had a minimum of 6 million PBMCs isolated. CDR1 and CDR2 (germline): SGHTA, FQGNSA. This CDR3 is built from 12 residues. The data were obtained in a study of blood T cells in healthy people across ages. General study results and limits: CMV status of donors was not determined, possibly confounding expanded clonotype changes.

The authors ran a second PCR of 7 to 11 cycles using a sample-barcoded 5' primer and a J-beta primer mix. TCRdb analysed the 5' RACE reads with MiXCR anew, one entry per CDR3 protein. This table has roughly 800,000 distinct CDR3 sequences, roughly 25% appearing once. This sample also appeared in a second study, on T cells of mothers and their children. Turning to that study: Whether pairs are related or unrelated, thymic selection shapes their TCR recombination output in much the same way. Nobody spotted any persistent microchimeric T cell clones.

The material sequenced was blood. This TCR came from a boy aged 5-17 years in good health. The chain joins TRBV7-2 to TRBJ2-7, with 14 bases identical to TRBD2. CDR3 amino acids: CASSLGLAGGDF. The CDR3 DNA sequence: TGTGCCAGCAGCTTAGGACTAGCGGGGGGGGACTTC.